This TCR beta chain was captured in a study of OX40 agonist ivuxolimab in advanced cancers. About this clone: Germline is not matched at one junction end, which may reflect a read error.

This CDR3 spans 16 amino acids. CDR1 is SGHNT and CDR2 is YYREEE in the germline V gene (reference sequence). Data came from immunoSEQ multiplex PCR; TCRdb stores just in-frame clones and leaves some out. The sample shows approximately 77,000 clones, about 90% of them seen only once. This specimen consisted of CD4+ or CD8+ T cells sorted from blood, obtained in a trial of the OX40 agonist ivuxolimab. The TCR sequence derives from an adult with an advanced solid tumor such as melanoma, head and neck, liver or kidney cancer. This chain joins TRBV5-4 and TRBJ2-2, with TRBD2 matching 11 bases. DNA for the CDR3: TGTGCCAGCAGCCCTGAGCTACTAGCGGGAGCCGGAGAGCTGTTTTTT. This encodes CASSPELLAGAGELFF.